The clone carrying this TCR beta chain was detected only a few times. The antigen is not known. V gave up 3 bases and J gave up 7 bases, with 15 bases separating them. CDR3 length: 13 residues. Germline CDR1 and CDR2: SQVTM and ANQGSEA. These data come from a study of blood T cells in healthy people across ages. Next came a second PCR, run for about 7 to 11 cycles, which used a sample-barcoded 5' primer along with a J-beta primer mix. TCRdb itself ran the 5' RACE reads through MiXCR, one entry per CDR3 protein. The sample has over a million distinct CDR3 sequences; roughly 24% are singletons. The study's findings and limits: Older age coincided with a roughly linear decline in TCR beta diversity per million T cells. Those diversity estimates obtained from one million T cells were thought to be underestimates.

This same sample was also part of a study on T cells of mothers and their children. That study adds: All extracted RNA went into cDNA synthesis, roughly 1.5 ug per 15 ul.

This receptor was identified in a girl aged 2-10 years in good health. The gene calls are TRBV29-1 and TRBJ2-5; perhaps TRBD2 as D (6 bases). The sample was blood. CDR3 coding DNA: TGCAGCGTTGAGGGCGGCGCCGGGGGGACCCAGTACTTC. Translated, it gives CSVEGGAGGTQYF.